This note documents a single TCR beta chain sequence. What it binds is unknown. These data come from a study of shared clonotypes between healthy human individuals. The CDR3 sequence is 15 residues long. V was cut by 4 bases and J by 1 base, with 16 bases left in between. Germline V gives CDR1 SQVTM, CDR2 ANQGSEA. Naive CD4+ cells were CD45RA-selected; the remaining cells were memory. General study points: The donor pool, a small one, limited the genetic and exposure-history diversity represented. Non-shared clonotypes had lower generation probabilities than clonotypes shared by all four sorted-subset donors.

Sequencing used immunoSEQ multiplex PCR; TCRdb keeps in-frame clones, though not all of them. This table has about 1.5 million clones, approximately 98% appearing once. The chain has TRBV29-1 and TRBJ1-2; D ambiguous. This receptor was obtained from a young man in good health. The sample was naive CD4+ T cells sorted from blood. Specified subset: CD45RA+ positively selected. The CDR3 here is CSVGVGGPGNYGYTF. CDR3 in DNA: TGCAGCGTTGGGGTTGGAGGGCCCGGTAACTATGGCTACACCTTC.